Presented here are 19 T cell receptor beta chains from one specimen sequenced in a study of beta chain features in type 1 diabetes. Reverse transcribing all isolated RNA meant expressed TCRB transcripts were sequenced. Sequenced by immunoSEQ multiplex PCR; TCRdb stores in-frame clones only, minus some. Of about 930,000 clones in the sample, under 20% were seen once. The specimen was naive CD4+ T cells from blood. These receptors were taken from a woman under 30 in good health.

The chain carries TRBV28 and TRBJ1-2; D gene uncertain. The length of the CDR3 is 13 residues. Germline CDR1 is MDHEN and CDR2 is SYDVKM. The V gene lost 3 bases and the J gene lost 1 base, with 6 bases spanning the gap. CDR3: CASSFAGNYGYTF. The CDR3 nucleotides read TGTGCCAGCAGTTTCGCGGGTAACTATGGCTACACCTTC.

This clone was picked up a small number of times. For the CDR3, the DNA is TGTGCCAGTAGTATTCTCGGGTATCCCCGAGCTGAAGCTTTCTTT. Translating gives CASSILGYPRAEAFF. This sequence joins TRBV19 and TRBJ1-1, with D unresolved. From germline, CDR1 is LNHDA and CDR2 SQIVND (reference sequence). CDR3 length: 15 amino acids. V dropped 3 bases and J dropped 6 bases, with 17 bases sitting between them.

This clone turned up a few times. The chain links TRBV20-1 to TRBJ2-7; perhaps D is TRBD1 or TRBD2 (5 bases each). V was pared by 5 bases and J by 4 bases, with 9 bases between. The CDR3 has 11 residues. Germline-derived CDR1 and CDR2 are DFQATT and SNEGSKA (reference sequence). DNA for the CDR3: TGCAGTGCTGGGGACGGATACGAGCAGTACTTC. Its protein is CSAGDGYEQYF.

The chain combines TRBV29-1 with TRBJ2-5; 9 nucleotides agree with TRBD1. V was clipped by 6 bases and J by 4 bases; unmatched bases: 9. Germline values: CDR1 SQVTM, CDR2 ANQGSEA. The CDR3 has 14 residues. CDR3 region: CSVQLGQGGETQYF. The CDR3 DNA reads as TGCAGCGTACAACTGGGACAGGGCGGAGAGACCCAGTACTTC.

This clone appeared a few times. The chain uses TRBV28 and TRBJ1-5, with D possibly being TRBD1 (6 bases). Germline CDR1 is MDHEN and CDR2 is SYDVKM. V gave up 2 bases and J gave up 7 bases, with 9 bases separating them. The CDR3 is made up of 13 amino acids. The CDR3 reads CASSLRRGQPQHF. The CDR3 region has the DNA TGTGCCAGCAGTTTAAGGAGGGGGCAGCCCCAGCATTTT. The variable domain in full, with the rest retrieved from reference TRBV28 and TRBJ1-5, is DVKVTQSSRYLVKRTGEKVFLECVQDMDHENMFWYRQDPGLGLRLIYFSYDVKMKEKGDIPEGYSVSREKKERFSLILESASTNQTSMYLCASSLRRGQPQHFGDGTRLSIL.

In its sample, this clone was seen a few times. The rearrangement links TRBV7-8 to TRBJ2-2, with TRBD1 matching 7 bases. Germline V lookup: CDR1 SGHVS, CDR2 FQNEAQ. V was pared by 5 bases and J by 3 bases, with 3 bases of the junction left unmatched. The CDR3 is 14 amino acids. The CDR3 DNA is TGTGCCAGCAGCCAGGGACAGCACACCGGGGAGCTGTTTTTT. Its translation is CASSQGQHTGELFF.

This clone was recorded a few times. The rearrangement links TRBV28 to TRBJ1-1, with D maybe TRBD1 (6 bases). V was cut by 7 bases and J by 3 bases, with 21 bases left in between. Germline CDR1 MDHEN, CDR2 SYDVKM. The CDR3 spans 16 residues. Here the CDR3 DNA reads TGTGCCAGCAAATTGAACCAGGGGTATGGAGACACTGAAGCTTTCTTT. It encodes CASKLNQGYGDTEAFF.

The V and J genes are TRBV7-8 and TRBJ2-2; D is perhaps TRBD1 or TRBD2 (5 bases each). Trimming left V 5 bases short and J 0 bases short, with 13 bases between. The CDR3 is made up of 16 amino acids. Germline V gene sequence: CDR1 SGHVS, CDR2 FQNEAQ. The CDR3 loop reads CASSVRGSANTGELFF. CDR3 DNA: TGTGCCAGCAGCGTGAGGGGCAGCGCGAACACCGGGGAGCTGTTTTTT.

This chain links TRBV29-1 with TRBJ1-2; possibly TRBD1 for D (5 bases). The V gene's germline CDR1 is SQVTM and CDR2 ANQGSEA. The CDR3 is made up of 14 amino acids. Trimming left V 7 bases short and J 8 bases short, with 23 bases between. CDR3 nucleotide sequence: TGCAGCGCGGGGCCGCAGGGAACTGTAGGAGGCTACACCTTC. Protein sequence: CSAGPQGTVGGYTF.

This clone was seen a handful of times. V is TRBV28 and J is TRBJ1-2, with D hard to call. The CDR3 is 16 amino acids. Per the germline V gene, CDR1 is MDHEN and CDR2 is SYDVKM. V was trimmed by 4 bases and J by 1 base, leaving 16 bases between them. In DNA, the CDR3 is TGTGCCAGCAGTTCGTCTGGGCGGCCGGATAACTATGGCTACACCTTC. This encodes CASSSSGRPDNYGYTF.

The rearrangement links TRBV4-2 to TRBJ2-7; tentatively, D is TRBD2 (5 bases). The CDR3 is made up of 17 amino acids. CDR1 LGHNA and CDR2 YNFKEQ come from the germline V gene. V lost 0 bases and J lost 3, with 18 bases in between. The CDR3 loop reads CASSQDFRRTDGYEQYF. The CDR3 region has the DNA TGTGCCAGCAGCCAAGATTTTCGCAGGACTGATGGCTACGAGCAGTACTTC.

This clone was seen only a few times. Other DNA sequences of this sample code for an identical CDR3. CDR3 coding DNA: TGCGCCAGCAGCCAAGTGAGGACAGATACGCAGTATTTT. Residues: CASSQVRTDTQYF. The chain uses TRBV4-3 and TRBJ2-3; D is unresolved. The CDR3 is 13 amino acids. The germline V gene has CDR1 LGHNA and CDR2 YSLEER. The ends were cut back, 1 base at V and 3 bases at J, with 5 bases in the middle.

This clone was observed a few times. The chain links TRBV7-9 to TRBJ2-2, with D perhaps TRBD1 or TRBD2 (6 bases each). Germline V CDR1 and CDR2: SEHNR, FQNEAQ (reference sequence). Trimming removed 5 bases at V and 0 bases at J, with 10 bases between. The CDR3 consists of 15 residues. The CDR3 spells CASSLRGANTGELFF. The CDR3 DNA reads TGTGCCAGCAGCCTTAGGGGGGCGAACACCGGGGAGCTGTTTTTT.

This clone occurred a few times. The chain has TRBV7-9 and TRBJ1-2; unclear D gene. The ends were cut back, 2 bases at V and 7 bases at J, with 20 bases in the middle. CDR1 and CDR2 (germline): SEHNR, FQNEAQ (reference sequence). The CDR3 consists of 16 residues. The CDR3 coding sequence is TGTGCCAGCAGCTTACATGAGGAATCTGCACTACGTGGCTACACCTTC. Amino acids: CASSLHEESALRGYTF.

This clone was counted ten times or more. V is TRBV10-3 and J is TRBJ2-2; D gene ambiguous. Germline CDR1 and CDR2: ENHRY and SYGVKD. V was clipped by 7 bases and J by 5 bases, with 5 bases between them. The CDR3 is 11 residues long. Here the CDR3 DNA reads TGTGCCATCAAAGATACCGGGGAGCTGTTTTTT. Its translation: CAIKDTGELFF.

The chain's CDR3 is CASSYGRESRNEQFF. DNA of the CDR3: TGTGCCAGCAGCTATGGGCGGGAGTCTAGGAATGAGCAGTTCTTC. The chain employs TRBV6-5 and TRBJ2-1; 7 positions match TRBD2. J gave up 7 bases and V 6 bases, and 12 bases lay outside the gene matches. The CDR3 is made up of 15 amino acids. The germline gives CDR1 MNHEY, CDR2 SVGAGI.

This rearrangement joins TRBV27 to TRBJ2-1, with a tentative D call TRBD2 (7 bases). Germline V lookup: CDR1 MNHEY, CDR2 SMNVEV (reference sequence). Trimming cost V 6 bases and J 9 bases, with 15 bases left between them. This CDR3 region has 13 residues. CDR3 nucleotide sequence: TGTGCCAGCAGGGGCTGGGGGGGCTTTGAGCAGTTCTTC. This translates into CASRGWGGFEQFF.

This chain uses TRBV7-9 with TRBJ2-1; 9 positions agree with TRBD2. V shed 2 bases and J 8 bases; nucleotides not matched to a gene: 7. Germline V gives CDR1 SEHNR, CDR2 FQNEAQ (reference sequence). CDR3 size: 15 residues. The CDR3 nucleotides are TGTGCCAGCAGCTTAAGACTAGCGGCAGACGATGAGCAGTTCTTC. Translated, it gives CASSLRLAADDEQFF.

This clone appeared a few times. The chain couples TRBV2 to TRBJ2-7; 10 nucleotides align to TRBD1. Germline V CDR1 and CDR2: SNHLY, FYNNEI. This CDR3 region has 15 residues. V lost 2 bases and J lost 6; bases outside the gene matches: 7. The CDR3 sequence: CASSERGTGVSEQYF. CDR3 in DNA: TGTGCCAGCAGTGAAAGGGGGACAGGGGTGAGCGAGCAGTACTTC. The variable domain in full, with the rest retrieved from reference TRBV2 and TRBJ2-7, is EPEVTQTPSHQVTQMGQEVILRCVPISNHLYFYWYRQILGQKVEFLVSFYNNEISEKSEIFDDQFSVERPDGSNFTLKIRSTKLEDSAMYFCASSERGTGVSEQYFGPGTRLTVT.